This TCR beta chain was obtained from a study of T cell responses to AZD1222 COVID-19 vaccine. Turning to this clone: Its antigen is not identified.

Profiling relied on immunoSEQ multiplex PCR, and the TCRdb table lists in-frame clones only, not all of them. The sample contains about 120,000 clones, about 87% of which appear only once. V lost 0 bases, J lost 1 base, and 6 bases lay in between. Germline CDR1 LNHNV, CDR2 YYDKDF (reference sequence). The CDR3 consists of 14 residues. Study-level findings and limits: Baseline seropositivity occurred in only a handful of AZD1222 recipients. The donor cohort was predominantly white British with a female majority, and clonal diversity may have been underestimated. There were vaccine-associated CD4 TCRs across spike, dominant at 160-218 and 743-854. As reported, nearly half of all spike-specific TCRs target variant regions that are unmutated.

This clonotype was sampled from an adult who received the AZD1222 COVID-19 vaccine. V usage is TRBV15 and J usage is TRBJ1-1; D gene uncertain. Sequencing was performed on peripheral blood, taken 28 days after the second AZD1222 dose. The CDR3 protein is CATSRDFANTEAFF. The DNA for the CDR3 is TGTGCCACCAGCAGAGATTTTGCGAACACTGAAGCTTTCTTT.